Reported below is one T cell receptor beta chain. This sample stems from a study of blood T cell repertoires in COVID-19. In germline, CDR1 is LGHDT, CDR2 YNNKEL (reference sequence). J gave up 5 bases and V 4 bases, and 6 bases lay outside the gene matches. The CDR3 totals 16 residues. Only in-frame clones appear in the TCRdb table, and some are missing; sequencing was by immunoSEQ multiplex PCR. Counted here are 150,000 to 200,000 clones, 70% to 85% occurring once; the ten biggest clones make up about 13%. The J gene is TRBJ2-3, the V gene TRBV3-1 (or the pseudogene TRBV3-2); 13 bases are a match to TRBD2. The receptor was derived from a man aged 50 or older who had recovered from COVID-19. What was sequenced was peripheral blood. The CDR3 reads CASSRTSGRALDTQYF. CDR3 nucleotide sequence: TGTGCCAGCAGCCGCACTAGCGGGAGGGCCTTAGATACGCAGTATTTT.